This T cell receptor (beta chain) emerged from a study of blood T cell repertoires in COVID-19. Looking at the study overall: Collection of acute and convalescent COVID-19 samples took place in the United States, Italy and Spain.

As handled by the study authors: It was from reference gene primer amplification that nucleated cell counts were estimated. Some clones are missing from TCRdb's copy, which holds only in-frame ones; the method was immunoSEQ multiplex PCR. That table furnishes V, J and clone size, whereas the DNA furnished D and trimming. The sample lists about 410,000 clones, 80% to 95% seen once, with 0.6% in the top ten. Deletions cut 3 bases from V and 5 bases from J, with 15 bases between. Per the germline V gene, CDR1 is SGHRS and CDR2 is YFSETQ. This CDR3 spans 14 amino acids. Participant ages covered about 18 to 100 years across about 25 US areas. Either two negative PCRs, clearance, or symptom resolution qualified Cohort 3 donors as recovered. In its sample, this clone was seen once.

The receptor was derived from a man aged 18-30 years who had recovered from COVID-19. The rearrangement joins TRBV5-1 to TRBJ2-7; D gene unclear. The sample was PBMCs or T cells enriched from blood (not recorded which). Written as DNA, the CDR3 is TGCGCCAGCAGCTACACGTCTCTTTCCCACGAGCAGTACTTC. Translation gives CASSYTSLSHEQYF.